Here is one TCR beta chain with its context. Antigen specificity is unknown. These data come from a study of T cell responses to AZD1222 COVID-19 vaccine. Study conclusions and caveats: Two AZD1222 doses significantly raised spike-specific TCR breadth and depth over controls. The study identified only five to seven AZD1222 recipients as seropositive at baseline. Possibly, clonal diversity was underestimated; donors were largely white British and included more females.

The method was immunoSEQ multiplex PCR; TCRdb's version includes in-frame clones alone and lacks a portion of them. Of 130,000 or so clones in the sample, about 89% were seen once. The CDR3 loop spans 14 amino acids. Germline assignment: CDR1 MGHRA and CDR2 YSYEKL. Trimming shortened V by 4 bases and J by 4 bases, and 11 bases separated the two germline ends. This sample comprised peripheral blood, obtained on day 0 of MenACWY control vaccination. The chain has TRBV4-1 and TRBJ1-5, with D hard to call. The sequence was obtained from an adult in good health. The DNA of the CDR3 is TGCGCCAGCAGCCGACAACTAGGGAATCAGCCCCAGCATTTT. It translates to CASSRQLGNQPQHF.